Included here is one T cell receptor beta chain sequence, with context. Its antigen is not known. These data belong to a study of T cells in Graves' hyperthyroidism and ophthalmopathy. Across the study: Specimen type is peripheral blood, collected at initial diagnosis prior to any treatment.

RNA transcripts gave rise to amplified TCR beta CDR3 regions. Initially, a first-round RT-PCR of the TCR CDR3 employed the HTBI primer set. TCRdb re-called the multiplex PCR reads through MiXCR, storing one row per CDR3 protein. The top ten clones hold around 54% of a sample with approximately 330,000 distinct CDR3 sequences, roughly 18% of them seen once. The study, taken as a whole, reports: For ophthalmopathy, model prediction preceded onset by a median about 6 months. Peripheral blood also featured most of the thyroid clonotypes expanded above 0.001.

Sequencing input: blood. The clonotype was recovered from a woman between 50 and 59 years old with Graves' hyperthyroidism.

CDR3 DNA: TGTGCCAGCAGCGAGTGGACAGGTTTGGGAGACACTGAAGCTTTCTTT. This encodes CASSEWTGLGDTEAFF. The chain couples TRBV7-3 to TRBJ1-1, with 7 positions matching TRBD1. Germline values: CDR1 SGHTA, CDR2 FQGTGA. The V segment lost 5 bases and the J segment 3 bases; nucleotides outside the gene matches: 12. CDR3 length equals 16 residues. The whole variable domain, filled in from reference TRBV7-3 and TRBJ1-1, reads GAGVSQTPSNKVTEKGKYVELRCDPISGHTALYWYRQSLGQGPEFLIYFQGTGAADDSGLPNDRFFAVRPEGSVSTLKIQRTERGDSAVYLCASSEWTGLGDTEAFFGQGTRLTVV.